Sequencing of this TCR beta chain was carried out in a study of cytomegalovirus exposure and HLA in healthy donors. The V end lost 2 bases, the J end lost 6 bases, and 14 bases lay between the germline ends. Per the germline V gene, CDR1 is SNHLY and CDR2 is FYNNEI. There are 14 residues in the CDR3. The PCR ran on 60 Vbeta and 13 Jbeta primers. Clones were read by immunoSEQ multiplex PCR, and TCRdb kept only the in-frame ones, dropping some. The sample shows about 100,000 clones, and 5.5% sits with its ten largest clones. About this clone itself: The target antigen is unknown.

Despite likely unrecorded immune exposures, the donors were nominally healthy at the time of sampling. Study findings and constraints: In a later analysis, approximately 15,000 TCR beta sequences were associated with HLA alleles at 0.05 false discovery rate.

The sequenced sample was PBMCs. The chain recombines TRBV2 with TRBJ2-7, with D possibly TRBD1 on 6 matching bases. This TCR came from a girl under 18 in good health and CMV-seropositive. CDR3 loop: CASSELQGVTEQYF. In DNA, the CDR3 is TGTGCCAGCAGTGAATTACAGGGAGTTACCGAGCAGTACTTC.